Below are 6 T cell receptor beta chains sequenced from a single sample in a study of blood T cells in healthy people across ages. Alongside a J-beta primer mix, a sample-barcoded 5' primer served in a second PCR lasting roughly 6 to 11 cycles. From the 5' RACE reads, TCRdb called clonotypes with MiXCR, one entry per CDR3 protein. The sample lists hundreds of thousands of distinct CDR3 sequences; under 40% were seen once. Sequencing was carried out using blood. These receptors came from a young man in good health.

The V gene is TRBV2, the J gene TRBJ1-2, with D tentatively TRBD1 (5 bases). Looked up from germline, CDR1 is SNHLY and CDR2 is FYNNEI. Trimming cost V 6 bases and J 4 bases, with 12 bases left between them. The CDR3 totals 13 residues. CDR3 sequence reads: CASRETGGYGYTF. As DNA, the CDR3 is TGTGCCAGCAGAGAGACGGGGGGCTATGGCTACACCTTC.

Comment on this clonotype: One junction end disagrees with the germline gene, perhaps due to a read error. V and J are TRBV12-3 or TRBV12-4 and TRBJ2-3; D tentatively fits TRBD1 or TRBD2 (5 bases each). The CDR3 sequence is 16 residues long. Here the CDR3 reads CAGSTRGVVNTDTEYF. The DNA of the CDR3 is TGTGCCGGCAGTACGAGGGGAGTGGTGAACACAGATACGGAGTATTTT.

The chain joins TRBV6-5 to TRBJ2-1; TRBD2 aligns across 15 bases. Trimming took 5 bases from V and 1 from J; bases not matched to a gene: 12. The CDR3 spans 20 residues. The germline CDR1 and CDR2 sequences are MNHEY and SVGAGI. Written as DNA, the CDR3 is TGTGCCAGCAGTAACGGACTAGCGGGGGGGCCCTTGAGGTCCTACAATGAGCAGTTCTTC. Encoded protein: CASSNGLAGGPLRSYNEQFF.

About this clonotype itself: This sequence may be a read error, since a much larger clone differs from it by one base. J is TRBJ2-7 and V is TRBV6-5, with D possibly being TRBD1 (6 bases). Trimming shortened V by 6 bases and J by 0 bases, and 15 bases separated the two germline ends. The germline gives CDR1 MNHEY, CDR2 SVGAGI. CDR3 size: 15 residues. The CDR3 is CASSQTGLLSYEQYF. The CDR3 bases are TGTGCCAGCAGCCAGACAGGCTTACTCTCCTACGAGCAGTACTTC.

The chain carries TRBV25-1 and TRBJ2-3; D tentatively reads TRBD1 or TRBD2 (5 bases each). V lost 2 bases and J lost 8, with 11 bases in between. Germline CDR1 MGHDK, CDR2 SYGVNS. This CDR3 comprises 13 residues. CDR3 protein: CASSEPGTSTQYF. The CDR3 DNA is TGTGCCAGCAGTGAACCCGGGACCTCTACGCAGTATTTT.

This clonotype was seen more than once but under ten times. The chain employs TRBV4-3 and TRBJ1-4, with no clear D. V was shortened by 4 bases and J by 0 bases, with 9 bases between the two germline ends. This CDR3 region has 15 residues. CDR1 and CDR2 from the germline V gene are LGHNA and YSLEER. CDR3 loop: CASSRTLATNEKLFF. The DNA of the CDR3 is TGCGCCAGCAGCCGTACACTTGCAACTAATGAAAAACTGTTTTTT.